The 6 T cell receptor beta chains below were found in one sample sequenced in a study of T cell responses to AZD1222 COVID-19 vaccine (TCRdb year 2021). The time point label on this specimen signifies: baseline before first vaccination. The method behind the library was the immunoSEQ multiplex PCR assay. The clones in this table, taken by TCRdb from immuneACCESS, are in-frame only. Not every clone is retained; where verified, under half of the shortfall comes from an unresolved V gene, and the cause of the rest is unknown. The sample includes around 94,000 clones, with around 90% observed a single time. The ten biggest clones cover roughly 4% of the sample. The sequencing here drew on peripheral blood, taken on day 0 of AZD1222 vaccination. These receptors were collected from an adult in good health.

CDR3 in DNA: TGTGCCAGCAGTCCTTGGCTAGCGGGGGGCTCCTACGAGCAGTACTTC. Protein product: CASSPWLAGGSYEQYF. This chain uses TRBV2 with TRBJ2-7; 11 nucleotides agree with TRBD2. The CDR3 extends over 16 amino acids. J lost 0 bases, V lost 5 bases, and 6 bases had no gene match. The germline gives CDR1 SNHLY, CDR2 FYNNEI.

This clone was seen a handful of times. The chain employs TRBV7-9 and TRBJ2-5, with D unclear. Trimming pared 4 bases from V and 0 bases from J, leaving 3 bases between. This CDR3 contains 12 residues. CDR1 and CDR2 (germline): SEHNR, FQNEAQ (reference sequence). For the CDR3, the DNA is TGTGCCAGCAGCTCCGACCAAGAGACCCAGTACTTC. This gives the protein CASSSDQETQYF.

This rearrangement joins TRBV7-9 to TRBJ2-1; 8 bases fit TRBD2. This CDR3 spans 14 amino acids. The germline V gene has CDR1 SEHNR and CDR2 FQNEAQ (reference sequence). The V segment lost 5 bases and the J segment 6 bases; nucleotides outside the gene matches: 6. This chain's CDR3 is CASSQSGGANEQFF. In DNA, the CDR3 is TGTGCCAGCAGCCAAAGCGGGGGAGCCAATGAGCAGTTCTTC.

The table lists this clone with a count of one. The rearrangement uses TRBV4-1 and TRBJ2-1, with 9 bases lining up with TRBD1. CDR3 length: 16 amino acids. V trimming: 1 base; J trimming: 7 bases; junction bases outside the gene matches: 8. The germline CDR1 and CDR2 sequences are MGHRA and YSYEKL. The CDR3 is CASSQAAGTGRNEQFF. CDR3 bases: TGCGCCAGCAGCCAAGCCGCCGGGACAGGGCGGAATGAGCAGTTCTTC.

V usage is TRBV19 and J usage is TRBJ1-5, with D tentatively TRBD1 (5 bases). From germline, CDR1 is LNHDA and CDR2 SQIVND (reference sequence). Trimming stripped 3 bases from V and 2 bases from J, with 11 bases between. CDR3 length: 15 residues. CDR3 nucleotides: TGTGCCAGTAGTATTCGGGGCCTCCGCAATCAGCCCCAGCATTTT. It is translated as CASSIRGLRNQPQHF. Filled out from reference TRBV19 and TRBJ1-5, the complete variable domain reads DGGITQSPKYLFRKEGQNVTLSCEQNLNHDAMYWYRQDPGQGLRLIYYSQIVNDFQKGDIAEGYSVSREKKESFPLTVTSAQKNPTAFYLCASSIRGLRNQPQHFGDGTRLSIL.

The count of this clone is one. The J gene is TRBJ1-1, the V gene TRBV9, with D uncertain. Trimming stripped 0 bases from V and 1 base from J, with 10 bases between. The CDR3 is 15 amino acids. In germline, CDR1 is SGDLS, CDR2 YYNGEE. CDR3 loop: CASSVDPVRNTEAFF. The CDR3 coding sequence is TGTGCCAGCAGCGTAGACCCGGTTAGGAACACTGAAGCTTTCTTT.